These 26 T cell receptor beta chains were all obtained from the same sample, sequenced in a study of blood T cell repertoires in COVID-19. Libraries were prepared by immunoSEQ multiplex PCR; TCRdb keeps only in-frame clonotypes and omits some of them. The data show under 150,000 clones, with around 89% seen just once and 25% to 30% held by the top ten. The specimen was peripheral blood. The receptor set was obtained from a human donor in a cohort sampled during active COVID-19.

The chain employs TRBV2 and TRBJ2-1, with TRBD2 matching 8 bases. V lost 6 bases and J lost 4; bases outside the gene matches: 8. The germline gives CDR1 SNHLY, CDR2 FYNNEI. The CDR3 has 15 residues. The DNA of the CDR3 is TGTGCCAGCAGGGGGGGTCTAGCGGGTTACAATGAGCAGTTCTTC. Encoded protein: CASRGGLAGYNEQFF.

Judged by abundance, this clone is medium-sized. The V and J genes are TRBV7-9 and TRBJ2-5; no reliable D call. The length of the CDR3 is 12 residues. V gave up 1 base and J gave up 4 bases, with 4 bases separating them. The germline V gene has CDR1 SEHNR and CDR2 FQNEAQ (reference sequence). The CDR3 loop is CASSLVRETQYF. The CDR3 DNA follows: TGTGCCAGCAGCTTAGTGAGAGAGACCCAGTACTTC.

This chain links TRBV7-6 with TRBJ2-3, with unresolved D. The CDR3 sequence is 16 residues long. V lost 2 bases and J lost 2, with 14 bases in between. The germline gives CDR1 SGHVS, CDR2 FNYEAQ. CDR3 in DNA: TGTGCCAGCAGCTTATCATCTCGGTTTTCCACAGATACGCAGTATTTT. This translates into CASSLSSRFSTDTQYF.

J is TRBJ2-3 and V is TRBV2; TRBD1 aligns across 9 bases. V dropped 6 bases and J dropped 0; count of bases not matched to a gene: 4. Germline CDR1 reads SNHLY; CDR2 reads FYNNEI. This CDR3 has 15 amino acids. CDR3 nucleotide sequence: TGTGCCAGCAGGAAGGACAGGGGAAGCACAGATACGCAGTATTTT. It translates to CASRKDRGSTDTQYF.

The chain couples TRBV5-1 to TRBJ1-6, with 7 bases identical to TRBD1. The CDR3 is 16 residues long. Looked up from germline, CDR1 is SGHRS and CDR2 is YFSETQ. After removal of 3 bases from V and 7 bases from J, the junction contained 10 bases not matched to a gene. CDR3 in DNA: TGCGCCAGCAGCTACGTAACCGGGACAGCCAATTCACCCCTCCACTTT. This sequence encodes CASSYVTGTANSPLHF.

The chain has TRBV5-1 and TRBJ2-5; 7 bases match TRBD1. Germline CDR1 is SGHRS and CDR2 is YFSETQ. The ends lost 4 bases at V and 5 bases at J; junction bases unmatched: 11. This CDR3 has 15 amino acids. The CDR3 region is CASSPGTVDRETQYF. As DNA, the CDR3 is TGCGCCAGCAGCCCCGGGACAGTTGACCGGGAGACCCAGTACTTC.

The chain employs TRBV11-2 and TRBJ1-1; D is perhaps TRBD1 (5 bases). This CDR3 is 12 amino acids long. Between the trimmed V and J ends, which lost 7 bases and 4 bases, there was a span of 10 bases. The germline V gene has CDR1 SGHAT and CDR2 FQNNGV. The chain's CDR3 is CASNLGGTEAFF. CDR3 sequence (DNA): TGTGCCAGCAACCTCGGGGGCACTGAAGCTTTCTTT.

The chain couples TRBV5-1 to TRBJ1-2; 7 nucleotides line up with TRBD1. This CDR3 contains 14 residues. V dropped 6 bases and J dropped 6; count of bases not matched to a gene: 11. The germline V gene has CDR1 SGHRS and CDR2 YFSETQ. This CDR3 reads CASNIRAGTDGYTF. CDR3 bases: TGCGCCAGCAACATCCGGGCAGGGACAGATGGCTACACCTTC. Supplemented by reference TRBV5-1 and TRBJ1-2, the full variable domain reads KAGVTQTPRYLIKTRGQQVTLSCSPISGHRSVSWYQQTPGQGLQFLFEYFSETQRNKGNFPGRFSGRQFSNSRSEMNVSTLELGDSALYLCASNIRAGTDGYTFGSGTRLTVV.

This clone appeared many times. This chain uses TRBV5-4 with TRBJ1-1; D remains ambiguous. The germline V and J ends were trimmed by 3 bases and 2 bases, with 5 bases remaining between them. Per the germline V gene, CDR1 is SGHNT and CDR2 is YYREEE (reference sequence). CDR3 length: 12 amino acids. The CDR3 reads CASSSFNTEAFF. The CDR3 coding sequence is TGTGCCAGCAGCTCCTTTAACACTGAAGCTTTCTTT.

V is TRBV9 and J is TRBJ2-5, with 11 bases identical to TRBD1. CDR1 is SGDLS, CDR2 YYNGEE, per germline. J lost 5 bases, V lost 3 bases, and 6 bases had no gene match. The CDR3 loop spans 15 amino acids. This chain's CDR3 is CASSERTGGTETQYF. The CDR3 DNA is TGTGCCAGCAGCGAGCGGACAGGGGGCACGGAGACCCAGTACTTC. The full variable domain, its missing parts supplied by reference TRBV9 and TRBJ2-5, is DSGVTQTPKHLITATGQRVTLRCSPRSGDLSVYWYQQSLDQGLQFLIQYYNGEERAKGNILERFSAQQFPDLHSELNLSSLELGDSALYFCASSERTGGTETQYFGPGTRLLVL.

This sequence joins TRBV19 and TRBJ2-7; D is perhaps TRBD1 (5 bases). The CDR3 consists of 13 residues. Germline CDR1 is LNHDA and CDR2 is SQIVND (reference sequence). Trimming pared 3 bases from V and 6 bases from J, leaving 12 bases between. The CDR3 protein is CASSILGHGEQYF. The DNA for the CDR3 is TGTGCCAGTAGTATCCTAGGACACGGCGAGCAGTACTTC.

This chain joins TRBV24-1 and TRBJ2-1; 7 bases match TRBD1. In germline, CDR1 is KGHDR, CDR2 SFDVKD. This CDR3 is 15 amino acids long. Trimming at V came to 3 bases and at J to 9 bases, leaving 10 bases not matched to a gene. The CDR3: CATSDNGQDYGEQFF. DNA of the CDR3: TGTGCCACCAGTGATAATGGACAGGATTACGGTGAGCAGTTCTTC.

The CDR3 bases are TGCGCCAGCAGCCAAGAGGGGAGGGGCTCCGAGCAGTACTTC. This encodes CASSQEGRGSEQYF. This chain links TRBV4-1 with TRBJ2-7; 7 positions agree with TRBD2. CDR1 and CDR2 from the germline V gene are MGHRA and YSYEKL. The CDR3 has 14 amino acids. V trimming: 0 bases; J trimming: 6 bases; junction bases outside the gene matches: 5.

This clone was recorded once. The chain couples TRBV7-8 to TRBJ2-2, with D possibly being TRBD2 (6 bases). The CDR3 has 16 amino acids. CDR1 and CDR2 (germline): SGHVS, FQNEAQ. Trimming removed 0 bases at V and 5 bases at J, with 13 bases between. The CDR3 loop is CASSLAAVAATGELFF. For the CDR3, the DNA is TGTGCCAGCAGCTTAGCGGCGGTAGCGGCGACCGGGGAGCTGTTTTTT. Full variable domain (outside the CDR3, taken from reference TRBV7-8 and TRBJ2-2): GAGVSQSPRYKVAKRGQDVALRCDPISGHVSLFWYQQALGQGPEFLTYFQNEAQLDKSGLPSDRFFAERPEGSVSTLKIQRTQQEDSAVYLCASSLAAVAATGELFFGEGSRLTVL.

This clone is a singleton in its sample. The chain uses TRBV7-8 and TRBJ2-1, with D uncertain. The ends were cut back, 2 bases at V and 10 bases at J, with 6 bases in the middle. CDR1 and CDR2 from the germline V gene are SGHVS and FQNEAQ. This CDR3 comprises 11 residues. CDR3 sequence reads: CASSLSTEQFF. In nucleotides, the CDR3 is TGTGCCAGCAGCTTATCGACAGAGCAGTTCTTC. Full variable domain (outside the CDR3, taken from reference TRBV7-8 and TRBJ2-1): GAGVSQSPRYKVAKRGQDVALRCDPISGHVSLFWYQQALGQGPEFLTYFQNEAQLDKSGLPSDRFFAERPEGSVSTLKIQRTQQEDSAVYLCASSLSTEQFFGPGTRLTVL.

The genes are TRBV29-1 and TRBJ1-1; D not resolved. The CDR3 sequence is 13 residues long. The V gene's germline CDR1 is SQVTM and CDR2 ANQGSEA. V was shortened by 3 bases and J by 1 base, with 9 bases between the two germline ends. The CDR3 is CSVEGRQNTEAFF. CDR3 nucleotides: TGCAGCGTTGAGGGCAGACAGAACACTGAAGCTTTCTTT.

The CDR3 nucleotides are TGCGCCAGCAGCCCAATCATCCTACAGGGCAGGAGTTCACCCCTCCACTTT. Encoded protein: CASSPIILQGRSSPLHF. The chain carries TRBV4-1 and TRBJ1-6; a weak D match, TRBD1 (6 bases). Germline V gene lookup returns CDR1 MGHRA and CDR2 YSYEKL. This CDR3 is 17 amino acids long. V lost 4 bases, J lost 9 bases, and 22 bases lay in between.

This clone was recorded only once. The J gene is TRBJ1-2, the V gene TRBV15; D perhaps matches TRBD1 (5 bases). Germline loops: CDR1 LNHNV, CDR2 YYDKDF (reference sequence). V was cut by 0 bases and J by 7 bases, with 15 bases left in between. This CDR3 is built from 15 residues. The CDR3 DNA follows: TGTGCCACCAGCAGAGATGAGGGACTCGACGGTGGCTACACCTTC. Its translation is CATSRDEGLDGGYTF.

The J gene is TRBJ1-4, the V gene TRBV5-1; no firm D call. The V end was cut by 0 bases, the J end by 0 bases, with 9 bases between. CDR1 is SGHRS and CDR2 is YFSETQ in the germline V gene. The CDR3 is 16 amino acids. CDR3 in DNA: TGCGCCAGCAGCTTGGTGTCACAGCCAACTAATGAAAAACTGTTTTTT. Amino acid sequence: CASSLVSQPTNEKLFF.

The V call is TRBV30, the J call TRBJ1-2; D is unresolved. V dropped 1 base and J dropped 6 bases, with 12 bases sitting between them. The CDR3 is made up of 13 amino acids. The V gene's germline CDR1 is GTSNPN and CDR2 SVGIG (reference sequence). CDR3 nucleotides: TGTGCCTGGAGTGAGAGGGAAGGCCATGGCTACACCTTC. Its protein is CAWSEREGHGYTF.

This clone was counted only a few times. The CDR3 reads CASSQVGRTEAFF. CDR3 DNA: TGTGCCAGCAGCCAAGTTGGGAGGACTGAAGCTTTCTTT. V usage is TRBV4-2 and J usage is TRBJ1-1; D ambiguous. The CDR3 covers 13 residues. In germline, CDR1 is LGHNA, CDR2 YNFKEQ. The V end lost 1 base, the J end lost 5 bases, and 8 bases lay between the germline ends.

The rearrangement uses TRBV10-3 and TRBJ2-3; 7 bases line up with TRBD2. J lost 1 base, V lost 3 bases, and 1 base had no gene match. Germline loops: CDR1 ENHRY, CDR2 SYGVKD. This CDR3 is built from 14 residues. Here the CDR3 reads CAISDSGGTDTQYF. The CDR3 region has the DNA TGTGCCATCAGTGACAGCGGGGGCACAGATACGCAGTATTTT.

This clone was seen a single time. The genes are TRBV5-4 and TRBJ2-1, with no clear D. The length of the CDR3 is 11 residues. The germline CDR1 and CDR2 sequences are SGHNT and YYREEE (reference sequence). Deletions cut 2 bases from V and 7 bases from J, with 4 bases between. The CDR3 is CASSLRNEQFF. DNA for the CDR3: TGTGCCAGCAGCTTACGGAATGAGCAGTTCTTC.

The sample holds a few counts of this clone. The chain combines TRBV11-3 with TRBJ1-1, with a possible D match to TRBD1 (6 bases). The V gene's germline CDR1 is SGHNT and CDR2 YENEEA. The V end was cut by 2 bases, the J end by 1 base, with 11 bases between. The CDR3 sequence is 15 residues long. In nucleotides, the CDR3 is TGTGCCAGCAGCTTACGGGGGGGGCAGAACACTGAAGCTTTCTTT. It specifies CASSLRGGQNTEAFF.

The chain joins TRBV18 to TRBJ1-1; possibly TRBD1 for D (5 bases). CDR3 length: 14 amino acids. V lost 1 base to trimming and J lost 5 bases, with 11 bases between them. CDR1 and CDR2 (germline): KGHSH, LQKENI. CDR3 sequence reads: CASSPQGLQTEAFF. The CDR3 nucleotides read TGTGCCAGCTCACCACAGGGGCTACAGACTGAAGCTTTCTTT.

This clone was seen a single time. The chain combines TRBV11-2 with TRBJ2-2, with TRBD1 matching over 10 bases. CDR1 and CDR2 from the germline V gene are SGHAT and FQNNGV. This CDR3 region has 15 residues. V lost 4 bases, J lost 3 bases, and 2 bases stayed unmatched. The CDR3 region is CASSSGQGDTGELFF. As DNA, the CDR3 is TGTGCCAGCAGCTCAGGACAGGGGGACACCGGGGAGCTGTTTTTT.